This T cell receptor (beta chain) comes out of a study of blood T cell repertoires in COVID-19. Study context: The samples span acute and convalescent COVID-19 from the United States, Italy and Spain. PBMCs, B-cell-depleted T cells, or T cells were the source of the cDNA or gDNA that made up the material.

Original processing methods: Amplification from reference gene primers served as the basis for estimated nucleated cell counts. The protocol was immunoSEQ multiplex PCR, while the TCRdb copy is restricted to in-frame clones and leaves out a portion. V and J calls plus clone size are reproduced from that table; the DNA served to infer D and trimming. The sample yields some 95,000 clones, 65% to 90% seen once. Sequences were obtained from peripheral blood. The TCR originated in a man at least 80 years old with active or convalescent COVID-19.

CDR3 sequence (DNA): TGTGCCAGCAGCCAAGAGTTAGAGGGATTTTACGAGCAGTACTTC. Translated: CASSQELEGFYEQYF. This chain joins TRBV4-2 and TRBJ2-7, with D possibly matching TRBD2 (5 bases). The CDR3 runs to 15 residues. CDR1 is LGHNA and CDR2 is YNFKEQ in the germline V gene. Trimming stripped 0 bases from V and 4 bases from J, with 13 bases between.